The 3 T cell receptor beta chains below come from one sample, sequenced in a study of OX40 agonist ivuxolimab in advanced cancers. Clones were read by immunoSEQ multiplex PCR, and TCRdb kept only the in-frame ones, dropping some. This repertoire shows tens of thousands of clones, 75% to 90% found once; its top ten account for about 0.41%. This material consisted of CD4+ or CD8+ T cells sorted from blood, taken in a trial of the OX40 agonist ivuxolimab. Every receptor here comes from an adult with an advanced solid tumor such as melanoma, head and neck, liver or kidney cancer.

This clone has a handful of counts. J is TRBJ1-6 and V is TRBV5-1, with a possible D match to TRBD1 (6 bases). The CDR3 extends over 15 amino acids. V was shortened by 4 bases and J by 2 bases, with 10 bases between the two germline ends. CDR1 is SGHRS and CDR2 is YFSETQ in the germline V gene. CDR3 region: CASSPQGPYNSPLHF. The CDR3 region has the DNA TGCGCCAGCAGCCCACAGGGACCCTATAATTCACCCCTCCACTTT.

The chain links TRBV2 to TRBJ2-7; D gene ambiguous. The CDR3 covers 12 residues. Germline lookup yields CDR1 SNHLY and CDR2 FYNNEI. V gave up 11 bases and J gave up 4 bases, with 15 bases separating them. CDR3 in DNA: TGTGCCGGTGGATCAAACCCGTACGAGCAGTACTTC. It is translated as CAGGSNPYEQYF.

The chain uses TRBV10-3 and TRBJ1-4, with D unclear. V was pared by 0 bases and J by 4 bases, with 3 bases between. The germline V gene encodes CDR1 ENHRY and CDR2 SYGVKD. The CDR3 extends over 13 amino acids. This chain's CDR3 is CAISESNNEKLFF. The CDR3, as DNA: TGTGCCATCAGTGAGTCAAATAATGAAAAACTGTTTTTT.